This T cell receptor (beta chain) was identified in a study of shared clonotypes between healthy human individuals. Trimming stripped 4 bases from V and 1 base from J, with 13 bases between. Germline CDR1 reads MNHEY; CDR2 reads SMNVEV (reference sequence). CDR3 length: 16 amino acids. Assay: immunoSEQ multiplex PCR; the TCRdb copy retains only in-frame clones and omits some. Here the sample spans some 2,000,000 clones, just under 95% being singletons. Naive CD8 cells lacked CD45RO, underwent positive selection for CCR7 and left out terminally differentiated effector memory CD45RA+ cells. The source of this sequence is a man between 18 and 29 years old in good health. The V call is TRBV27, the J call TRBJ2-2, with D perhaps assigned TRBD1 or TRBD2 (6 bases each). Input material: naive CD8+ T cells sorted from blood. CDR3 nucleotides: TGTGCCAGCAGTTATACCGGGGGCATGAACACCGGGGAGCTGTTTTTT. This codes for CASSYTGGMNTGELFF.